A selection of T cell receptor beta chains follows, all from one sample in a study of blood T cell repertoires in COVID-19. Profiling relied on immunoSEQ multiplex PCR, and the TCRdb table lists in-frame clones only, not all of them. Counted here are around 270,000 clones, approximately 88% occurring once; the ten biggest clones make up about 3.4%. What was sequenced was PBMCs or T cells enriched from blood (not recorded which). These receptors were taken from a woman aged 35 to 49 who had been exposed to COVID-19. The CDR3 runs from the conserved cysteine through the conserved F or W. Each record gives: V gene, J gene, D gene, clone size, CDR3 DNA, CDR3 protein. The D gene is left open where the match is weak. Not every row has a clone size; where given, it reads once, few, many or a size class.

TRBV7-9	TRBJ2-3	TRBD1	once	TGTGCCAGCAGCCCTCGGCGACAGGGGGCTACAGATACGCAGTATTTT	CASSPRRQGATDTQYF
TRBV4-2	TRBJ1-2	TRBD1	.	TGTGCCAGCAGCCAAGGGGGGGGGACAGGAGGCTACACCTTC	CASSQGGGTGGYTF
TRBV6-5	TRBJ1-6	.	.	TGTGCCAGCAGTTCAGGGAATTCACCCCTCCACTTT	CASSSGNSPLHF
TRBV6-5	TRBJ1-5	TRBD1	.	TGTGCCAGCACTTATATGGACAGGCGGAATCAGCCCCAGCATTTT	CASTYMDRRNQPQHF
TRBV6-1	TRBJ2-2	.	.	TGTGCCAGCAGTGAAGCGGGTGACATGAACACCGGGGAGCTGTTTTTT	CASSEAGDMNTGELFF
TRBV9	TRBJ2-3	.	.	TGTGCCAGCAGCGTAATACCTCAGTCCGCGCAGTATTTT	CASSVIPQSAQYF
TRBV11-2	TRBJ2-7	TRBD1	.	TGTGCCAGCAGCTTAGAGACAGGGGTTTACGAGCAGTACTTC	CASSLETGVYEQYF
TRBV3-1/TRBV3-2	TRBJ2-3	TRBD2	.	TGTGCCAGCAGCCAGATACTAGCGGGAGGAGCCCTTGACACAGATACGCAGTATTTT	CASSQILAGGALDTDTQYF
TRBV6-5	TRBJ2-1	TRBD1	.	TGTGCCAGCAGTCAACAGGGGACCCCCTACAATGAGCAGTTCTTC	CASSQQGTPYNEQFF
TRBV19	TRBJ1-1	.	.	TGTGCCAGTAGGACAGGTGGGAACACTGAAGCTTTCTTT	CASRTGGNTEAFF
TRBV6-5	TRBJ1-1	TRBD1	few	TGTGCCAGCAGCCTGGACAGGGGAAAGCCCGAAGCTTTCTTT	CASSLDRGKPEAFF
TRBV4-1	TRBJ1-2	.	.	TGCGCCAGCAGCCCCGACTACTATGGCTACACCTTC	CASSPDYYGYTF
TRBV5-6	TRBJ1-3	.	.	TGTGCCAGCAGCTTGGAACTGGTGTCGGGTGGAAACACCATATATTTT	CASSLELVSGGNTIYF
TRBV10-3	TRBJ2-7	TRBD1	.	TGTGCCATCAGTGAATCTCCTCTCAGGGACAGGGGGTACGAGCAGTACTTC	CAISESPLRDRGYEQYF
TRBV7-3	TRBJ1-4	TRBD1	.	TGTGCCAGCAGCCCGCGACAGGGCGGAAAACTGTTTTTT	CASSPRQGGKLFF
TRBV7-3	TRBJ2-2	.	.	TGTGCCAGCAGCCACGGCACCGGGGAGCTGTTTTTT	CASSHGTGELFF
TRBV12-3/TRBV12-4	TRBJ1-2	TRBD1	.	TGTGCCAGTGGACAGGGGTTTAGCTATGGCTACACCTTC	CASGQGFSYGYTF
TRBV6-5	TRBJ1-4	.	.	TGTGCCAGCAGAAATGTGTCGACTAATGAAAAACTGTTTTTT	CASRNVSTNEKLFF
TRBV4-1	TRBJ1-6	.	.	TGCGCCAGCAGCCAAGACAGGGGAGCCAGCTATGGCTCACCCCTCCACTTT	CASSQDRGASYGSPLHF
TRBV5-1	TRBJ1-6	.	few	TGTGCCAGCAGCTTGTTCGGGGGATTCGCGAGCTCCTATAATTCACCCCTCCACTTT	CASSLFGGFASSYNSPLHF
TRBV30	TRBJ2-7	.	.	TGTGCCTGGAGTGTAAGACTCGCCTACGAGCAGTACTTC	CAWSVRLAYEQYF
TRBV27	TRBJ2-5	TRBD2	.	TGTGCCAGCAGTTTAATAGCGGGGGGTAGCCAAGAGACCCAGTACTTC	CASSLIAGGSQETQYF
TRBV4-2	TRBJ1-1	.	.	TGTGCCAGCAGCCAAGTCGGGGGGCTTACTGAAGCTTTCTTT	CASSQVGGLTEAFF
TRBV12-3/TRBV12-4	TRBJ1-1	.	few	TGTGCCAGCAGTTTAGGGCTCAAAAGGGGAGCTTTCTTT	CASSLGLKRGAFF
TRBV5-1	TRBJ1-1	.	once	TGTGCCAGCAGCTTGGACGGGAGGGGCACTGAAGCTTTCTTT	CASSLDGRGTEAFF
TRBV27	TRBJ2-7	TRBD1	.	TGTGCCAGCAGGGGACAGGGGCACTCCTACGAGCAGTACTTC	CASRGQGHSYEQYF
TRBV10-3	TRBJ2-7	.	few	TGTGCCACCCGTCAGGGGAGGGGGTTGGGGAACTACGAGCAGTACTTC	CATRQGRGLGNYEQYF
TRBV4-1	TRBJ2-3	.	.	TGCGCCAGCAGCCAAGTCGGGGGCACAGATACGCAGTATTTT	CASSQVGGTDTQYF
TRBV18	TRBJ1-5	.	.	TGTGCCAGCTCACCTGGTATGGGGACAACCCTTCAGCCCCAGCATTTT	CASSPGMGTTLQPQHF
TRBV5-4	TRBJ1-4	.	.	TGTGCCAGCAGCTTGTCGTCCCGGAGTAATGAAAAACTGTTTTTT	CASSLSSRSNEKLFF
TRBV7-2	TRBJ1-5	TRBD1	.	TGTGCCAGCAGCTTGCCCCGGACAGGCGGAGGGCCCCAGCATTTT	CASSLPRTGGGPQHF
TRBV29-1	TRBJ1-5	TRBD1	.	TGCAGCGTTGTGGGGGACAGGGAACCCCAGCATTTT	CSVVGDREPQHF
TRBV18	TRBJ2-3	TRBD1	.	TGTGCCAGCTCACCGACAGGGGGCGCAGATACGCAGTATTTT	CASSPTGGADTQYF
TRBV25-1	TRBJ1-6	.	few	TGTGCCAGCAGTGAAGATACGGGACTCAATTCACCCCTCCACTTT	CASSEDTGLNSPLHF
TRBV9	TRBJ2-5	TRBD2	.	TGTGCCAGCAGCGTACTAGCGGGGGCCCCGGGGGAGACCCAGTACTTC	CASSVLAGAPGETQYF
TRBV25-1	TRBJ1-3	.	.	TGTGCCAGCAGTGAATATACAGGGTTCAAAAACACCATATATTTT	CASSEYTGFKNTIYF
TRBV5-1	TRBJ2-7	.	once	TGCGCCAGCAGCTTGGTAACGTCCGACCAGACTACGAGGCAGTACTTC	CASSLVTSDQTTRQYF
TRBV5-4	TRBJ1-1	.	.	TGTGCCAGCAGCGCCTCATTTCAGGGGAACACTGAAGCTTTCTTT	CASSASFQGNTEAFF
TRBV19	TRBJ2-7	.	few	TGTGCCAGTAGTAGTGGAGGGGAAACCTACGAGCAGTACTTC	CASSSGGETYEQYF
TRBV5-4	TRBJ1-2	.	few	TGTGCCAGCAGCTTATCAGTCGACTATGGCTACACCTTC	CASSLSVDYGYTF
TRBV4-3	TRBJ2-1	TRBD1	few	TGCGCCAGCAGCCGAACCGGGACAGGGGGGAATGAGCAGTTCTTC	CASSRTGTGGNEQFF
TRBV27	TRBJ2-1	TRBD1	.	TGTGCCAGCAGTTTAGTCCCGACAGGGGGAGGATACAATGAGCAGTTCTTC	CASSLVPTGGGYNEQFF
TRBV7-2	TRBJ1-3	TRBD1	.	TGTGCCAGCAGCTATTGGACAGGGGGAAACACCATATATTTT	CASSYWTGGNTIYF
TRBV24-1	TRBJ1-6	TRBD1	.	TGTGCCACCTTTACAGGGGGCCCCGGAAATTCTTCACCCCTCCACTTT	CATFTGGPGNSSPLHF
TRBV24-1	TRBJ2-2	.	.	TGTGCCACCAGAAGATCTGGCGGATTGGGGGAGCTGTTTTTT	CATRRSGGLGELFF
TRBV7-9	TRBJ1-6	TRBD1	.	TGTGCCAGCAGCTTAAAAAGACCGGGACAGGGGAGATCACCCCTCCACTTT	CASSLKRPGQGRSPLHF
TRBV6-5	TRBJ2-7	TRBD1	once	TGTGCCAGCAGTTACGGCGGGACAGGGGGAGGGTACGAGCAGTACTTC	CASSYGGTGGGYEQYF
TRBV6-6	TRBJ2-2	TRBD1	.	TGTGCCAGCAGTGCCGGGACAGCGAACACCGGGGAGCTGTTTTTT	CASSAGTANTGELFF
TRBV29-1	TRBJ1-1	TRBD1	.	TGCAGCGTAGGTTCCAGGGGGCTCGGGACTGAAGCTTTCTTT	CSVGSRGLGTEAFF
TRBV2	TRBJ2-1	.	.	TGTGCCAGCAGTGGAGATGGAGCCTACAATGAGCAGTTCTTC	CASSGDGAYNEQFF
TRBV5-1	TRBJ2-5	TRBD1	.	TGCGCCAGCAGCTTGGCGACAGGGCTTCAAGAGACCCAGTACTTC	CASSLATGLQETQYF
TRBV19	TRBJ1-4	TRBD1	.	TGTGCCAGTAGTATTGGAGGGGGCGATGATGAAAAACTGTTTTTT	CASSIGGGDDEKLFF
TRBV11-2	TRBJ1-2	.	.	TGTGCCAGCAGCTTAGGCGGGGAAGTGAACTATGGCTACACCTTC	CASSLGGEVNYGYTF
TRBV7-2	TRBJ2-1	.	.	TGTGCCAGCAGCAGGGGGGGAAAATACAATGAGCAGTTCTTC	CASSRGGKYNEQFF
TRBV27	TRBJ2-1	.	.	TGTGCCAGCAGTTTTAATCCGGGGACCTACAATGAGCAGTTCTTC	CASSFNPGTYNEQFF
TRBV28	TRBJ2-5	.	once	TGTGCCAGCAGTTCGGACCAAGAGACCCAGTACTTC	CASSSDQETQYF
TRBV30	TRBJ2-4	TRBD1	.	TGTGCCTGGAGTTTCCAGGACAGGGAAAACATTCAGTACTTC	CAWSFQDRENIQYF
TRBV18	TRBJ1-2	.	.	TGTGCCAGCTCACCAGAGGCAGGGCTGGGCTATGGCTACACCTTC	CASSPEAGLGYGYTF
TRBV3-1/TRBV3-2	TRBJ1-6	.	.	TGTGCCAGCAGCCTAATAGGGGCTAATTCACCCCTCCACTTT	CASSLIGANSPLHF